Presented here are 8 T cell receptor beta chains from one specimen sequenced in a study of cytomegalovirus exposure and HLA in healthy donors. The PCR had 60 Vbeta and 13 Jbeta primers. Profiling relied on immunoSEQ multiplex PCR, and the TCRdb table lists in-frame clones only, not all of them. This sample's table has around 64,000 clones. The specimen was PBMCs. The source of these receptors is a female donor in good health and CMV-seropositive.

V and J are TRBV5-4 and TRBJ2-3, with 7 bases aligning to TRBD1. CDR3 length equals 15 residues. Trimming removed 4 bases from V and 3 bases from J; junction bases left unmatched: 8. The germline CDR1 and CDR2 sequences are SGHNT and YYREEE (reference sequence). CDR3 region: CASSPPDRSTDTQYF. DNA of the CDR3: TGTGCCAGCAGCCCCCCGGACAGGAGTACAGATACGCAGTATTTT.

The chain couples TRBV29-1 to TRBJ2-1; 8 nucleotides align to TRBD1. The germline V gene has CDR1 SQVTM and CDR2 ANQGSEA. The V segment lost 2 bases and the J segment 0 bases; nucleotides outside the gene matches: 18. This CDR3 has 20 residues. In nucleotides, the CDR3 is TGCAGCGTTGAATTTGTCGGCGGACAGGGCACTCTAGTCTCCTACAATGAGCAGTTCTTC. Its protein is CSVEFVGGQGTLVSYNEQFF.

The chain recombines TRBV10-1 with TRBJ2-1; 11 nucleotides align to TRBD2. The V segment lost 8 bases and the J segment 5 bases; nucleotides outside the gene matches: 2. The CDR3 totals 13 residues. Per germline, CDR1 WNHNN and CDR2 SYGVQD (reference sequence). In DNA form, the CDR3 reads TGCGCCAGCTCTAGCGGGAGGAACAATGAGCAGTTCTTC. Protein product: CASSSGRNNEQFF.

The gene calls are TRBV9 and TRBJ1-6; 9 positions match TRBD1. This CDR3 is built from 15 residues. The V gene's germline CDR1 is SGDLS and CDR2 YYNGEE. The junction had 6 bases not matched to a gene; V was cut back by 4 bases and J by 7 bases. The CDR3 protein is CASSSGDRENSPLHF. The CDR3 bases are TGTGCCAGCAGCTCGGGGGACAGGGAAAATTCACCCCTCCACTTT.

The chain is built from TRBV4-3 and TRBJ2-5, with 10 bases aligning to TRBD2. CDR3 length: 17 amino acids. CDR1 LGHNA and CDR2 YSLEER come from the germline V gene. Germline trimming cut 1 base from V and 1 base from J; bases unmatched to any gene: 6. Here the CDR3 reads CASSQGRASGGQETQYF. The CDR3 DNA reads as TGCGCCAGCAGCCAAGGCCGGGCTAGCGGGGGCCAAGAGACCCAGTACTTC.

The V gene is TRBV7-2, the J gene TRBJ2-7, with D maybe TRBD1 (5 bases). With 7 bases removed from V and 4 bases from J, the gap between germline ends came to 20 bases. Germline V gene data show CDR1 as SGHTA and CDR2 as FQGNSA. This CDR3 is 15 amino acids long. CDR3: CASTKTASLAYEQYF. CDR3 coding DNA: TGTGCCAGCACCAAGACAGCCAGTCTCGCGTACGAGCAGTACTTC.

The chain uses TRBV6-1 and TRBJ1-1, with D hard to call. The CDR3 runs 11 residues. Germline loops: CDR1 MNHNS, CDR2 SASEGT. V shed 4 bases and J shed 4 bases, with 4 bases lying between them. Written as DNA, the CDR3 is TGTGCCAGCAGTGCCCTCACTGAAGCTTTCTTT. Translating gives CASSALTEAFF.

The chain has TRBV5-4 and TRBJ1-1; D is ambiguous. The germline gives CDR1 SGHNT, CDR2 YYREEE (reference sequence). The CDR3 extends over 13 amino acids. Trimming pared 7 bases from V and 0 bases from J, leaving 10 bases between. CDR3 amino acids: CASQYSMNTEAFF. As DNA, the CDR3 is TGTGCCAGCCAGTACAGTATGAACACTGAAGCTTTCTTT.